These 8 T cell receptor beta chains were all obtained from the same sample, sequenced in a study of blood T cell repertoires in COVID-19. The repertoire was sequenced with immunoSEQ multiplex PCR; TCRdb's copy has only in-frame clones and lacks some. The sample records 110,000 to 150,000 clones, 75% to 90% being singletons. The sequenced sample consisted of peripheral blood. The receptors come from a woman aged 80 or over with acute or convalescent COVID-19.

CDR3 region: CASLWGQGLRLDQNIQYF. The CDR3 nucleotides are TGTGCCAGCCTCTGGGGGCAGGGCCTACGCTTAGACCAAAACATTCAGTACTTC. The chain couples TRBV2 to TRBJ2-4; TRBD1 is a possible D gene (6 bases). Per the germline V gene, CDR1 is SNHLY and CDR2 is FYNNEI. Trimming removed 8 bases from V and 5 bases from J, with 28 bases in between. The CDR3 has 18 amino acids. The entire variable domain, with the rest obtained from reference TRBV2 and TRBJ2-4, is as follows: EPEVTQTPSHQVTQMGQEVILRCVPISNHLYFYWYRQILGQKVEFLVSFYNNEISEKSEIFDDQFSVERPDGSNFTLKIRSTKLEDSAMYFCASLWGQGLRLDQNIQYFGAGTRLSVL.

The chain links TRBV5-1 to TRBJ2-7; weak D call: TRBD1 (5 bases). The CDR3 length is 15 residues. Germline assignment: CDR1 SGHRS and CDR2 YFSETQ. V gave up 4 bases and J gave up 3 bases, with 17 bases separating them. CDR3: CASSTGQGKLYEQYF. Here the CDR3 DNA reads TGCGCCAGCAGCACCGGACAAGGAAAGCTCTACGAGCAGTACTTC.

The chain carries TRBV28 and TRBJ2-7, with D tentatively TRBD1 (6 bases). V lost 3 bases and J 0 bases, leaving 12 bases between the germline ends. The CDR3 has 15 residues. Germline CDR1 reads MDHEN; CDR2 reads SYDVKM. The CDR3 protein is CASSFGRGGSYEQYF. The CDR3 DNA sequence: TGTGCCAGCAGTTTCGGCCGAGGGGGCTCCTACGAGCAGTACTTC.

The chain employs TRBV4-1 and TRBJ1-2, with TRBD1 identical over 7 bases. Germline V CDR1 and CDR2: MGHRA, YSYEKL. The CDR3 covers 14 residues. V lost 1 base and J lost 7; bases outside the gene matches: 6. The CDR3 loop is CASSQVRGLGGYTF. CDR3 sequence (DNA): TGCGCCAGCAGCCAAGTAAGGGGGCTTGGTGGCTACACCTTC.

The chain links TRBV2 to TRBJ2-5, with 10 bases identical to TRBD2. The CDR3 is made up of 14 amino acids. J was trimmed by 5 bases and V by 6 bases; bases with no gene match: 6. Germline CDR1 is SNHLY and CDR2 is FYNNEI. The CDR3 DNA reads TGTGCCAGCAGAAAGCGGGGGGGCCGGGAGACCCAGTACTTC. It codes for CASRKRGGRETQYF.

The rearrangement uses TRBV9 and TRBJ2-3; D possibly corresponds to TRBD2 (6 bases). Germline V gene lookup returns CDR1 SGDLS and CDR2 YYNGEE. V was clipped by 0 bases and J by 2 bases, with 7 bases between them. This CDR3 is built from 14 residues. The CDR3 sequence: CASSVGGDTDTQYF. CDR3 nucleotide sequence: TGTGCCAGCAGCGTAGGGGGGGACACAGATACGCAGTATTTT. The full variable domain, with the rest looked up from reference TRBV9 and TRBJ2-3, is DSGVTQTPKHLITATGQRVTLRCSPRSGDLSVYWYQQSLDQGLQFLIQYYNGEERAKGNILERFSAQQFPDLHSELNLSSLELGDSALYFCASSVGGDTDTQYFGPGTRLTVL.

CDR3: CASSLGMGGGSRSPEQFF. DNA for the CDR3: TGCGCCAGCAGCTTGGGAATGGGTGGCGGGAGTCGGTCTCCTGAGCAGTTCTTC. The chain employs TRBV5-1 and TRBJ2-1; TRBD2 matches 7 bases. Germline CDR1 and CDR2: SGHRS and YFSETQ. The trim removed 0 bases at V and 9 bases at J, leaving 18 bases unmatched. This CDR3 contains 18 residues.

The chain has TRBV24-1 and TRBJ1-5; 7 bases match TRBD1. This CDR3 spans 14 amino acids. CDR1 and CDR2 (germline): KGHDR, SFDVKD. With V trimmed by 9 bases and J by 2 bases, 6 bases remained unmatched. CDR3 loop: CATQRQGGNQPQHF. CDR3 nucleotides: TGTGCCACCCAGAGACAGGGCGGCAATCAGCCCCAGCATTTT.